A single sample gave rise to the 9 T cell receptor delta chains below, sequenced in a study of γδ T cells in repeated Plasmodium falciparum infection. TCRdb used CATT to re-call clones from the multiplex PCR reads. The sample yields about 48,000 delta-chain clones, about 1.6% seen once. Gammadelta T cells were flow-sorted from PBMC into Vgamma9/Vdelta2+ and Vdelta2-negative populations for bulk analysis. The sample consisted of gamma-delta T cells from blood. The receptors here all came from a pool of human donors (malaria-infected and uninfected, not separated).

In regard to this clone: A far bigger clonotype differs at one base, so this is likely a read error. V gene TRDV1 combines with J gene TRDJ1, with 8 bases that match TRDD3. As TCRdb names no J gene, one was assigned here on the basis of a DNA match to germline. Germline loops: CDR1 TSWWSYY, CDR2 QGS. J lost 2 bases, V lost 5 bases, and 28 bases had no gene match. CDR3 length: 22 amino acids. Here the CDR3 reads CALGNSTSPPAGGIRRTDKLIF. The DNA of the CDR3 is TGTGCTCTTGGGAACTCCACCTCCCCGCCCGCCGGGGGGATAAGGAGGACCGATAAACTCATCTTT.

This clone is labeled as medium-sized. The same CDR3 also results from other DNA sequences found in this sample. The chain recombines TRDV1 with TRDJ1; possible D gene TRDD3, 5 bases. The germline gives CDR1 TSWWSYY, CDR2 QGS. The CDR3 consists of 15 residues. The CDR3 coding sequence is TGTGCCAAAGGGCGGGGAACCGGCTCCACCGATAAACTCATCTTT. Translating gives CAKGRGTGSTDKLIF.

In regard to this clone: The sample carries other DNA sequences with the same CDR3. The V gene was identified as TRDV2, while no J gene was called; TRDD3, the D gene given by the table, was not confirmed from the DNA. Germline loops: CDR1 GEAIGNYY, CDR2 EKD. The CDR3 length is 18 residues. The CDR3 region has the DNA TGTGCCTGTGACACCGCTGGTTGTTCTACCGATGGGGGGGGTAAACTCATCTTC. Amino acid sequence: CACDTAGCSTDGGGKLIF.

A word on this clone: TCRdb's protein, taken from a much larger clone, differs from this DNA's translation at residue 10, likely owing to a read error; the protein displayed comes from the DNA. The V and J genes are TRDV2 and TRDJ3; 7 bases are shared with TRDD3. Because TCRdb records no J gene, it was assigned here through a match of the DNA to germline. V trimming: 1 base; J trimming: 0 bases; junction bases outside the gene matches: 8. Germline CDR1 is GEAIGNYY and CDR2 is EKD. The CDR3 totals 19 residues. The CDR3 protein is CACDTLRGIPSWDTRQMFF. DNA for the CDR3: TGTGCCTGTGACACTCTCCGGGGGATCCCCTCCTGGGACACCCGACAGATGTTTTTC.

Notes on this clone: TCRdb's listed protein matches a much larger clone and diverges from this DNA's translation at residue 3, likely through a read error; the protein shown comes from the DNA. This rearrangement joins TRDV1 to TRDJ1; 7 bases match TRDD3. TCRdb is silent on the J gene; assignment here came from matching the DNA to germline. Germline V CDR1 and CDR2: TSWWSYY, QGS. This CDR3 has 17 residues. In DNA form, the CDR3 reads TGTGCTCCTGGGGAAACAAGGGGGATGGACCGCACCGATAAACTCATCTTT. Translated, it gives CAPGETRGMDRTDKLIF.

This clone was detected only a few times. The protein in TCRdb stems from a much larger clone and differs at residue 16 from this DNA's translation, likely a read error; here the protein is translated from the DNA. The chain uses TRDV1 and TRDJ1; D ambiguous. TCRdb carries no J gene annotation; the J gene was assigned here by matching the DNA with germline. The germline V and J ends were trimmed by 2 bases and 0 bases, with 31 bases remaining between them. Germline assignment: CDR1 TSWWSYY and CDR2 QGS. The CDR3 is 22 amino acids. The CDR3 loop is CALGEMKARMRRFTGHTDKLIF. DNA of the CDR3: TGTGCTCTTGGGGAAATGAAGGCTCGAATGAGGAGATTTACCGGGCACACCGATAAACTCATCTTT.

This clone was observed a few times. The protein in TCRdb stems from a much larger clone and differs at residue 4 from this DNA's translation, likely a read error; here the protein is translated from the DNA. V is TRDV1 and J is TRDJ1; 11 positions match TRDD3. TCRdb gives no J gene; it was assigned here by matching the DNA to germline. Germline V gives CDR1 TSWWSYY, CDR2 QGS. The CDR3 loop spans 16 amino acids. In DNA form, the CDR3 reads TGTGCTCTTGAGGAATTGGCCTTGCTGGGGGATACAAGACTCATCTTT. It is translated as CALEELALLGDTRLIF.

There are many counts of this clone. The chain links TRDV1 to TRDJ3; 12 nucleotides agree with TRDD3. CDR3 length equals 24 residues. Germline V lookup: CDR1 TSWWSYY, CDR2 QGS. Losses at the gene ends were 2 bases for V and 4 bases for J; bases not matched to a gene: 21. CDR3 DNA sequence: TGTGCTCTTGGGGAAAGGCCCTACATTCCAACTGGGGGATACTTCTCATGGGACACCCGACAGATGTTTTTC. The encoded protein is CALGERPYIPTGGYFSWDTRQMFF.

This clone has ten or more counts. TCRdb has a much larger clone's protein, which differs at residue 12 from the translation of this DNA, likely because of a read error; what is shown is the protein translated from the DNA. The chain couples TRDV2 to TRDJ1; D perhaps matches TRDD3 (5 bases). The J gene, left out of TCRdb, was set here by checking the DNA against germline. CDR3 size: 21 residues. Per the germline V gene, CDR1 is GEAIGNYY and CDR2 is EKD. V was pared by 5 bases and J by 0 bases, with 33 bases between. This CDR3 is CACVRLPEHKGGTGYTDKLIF. DNA for the CDR3: TGTGCCTGTGTGAGGTTACCGGAACACAAGGGGGGTACGGGGTACACCGATAAACTCATCTTT.